Listed here are 10 T cell receptor beta chains from one sample, sequenced in a study of blood T cell repertoires in COVID-19. This table comes from immunoSEQ multiplex PCR, and its TCRdb copy is limited to in-frame clones, with some not included. The table has about 150,000 clones, 78% seen once. Sequencing was carried out using peripheral blood. Receptors were obtained from a man of 80 years or more with acute or convalescent COVID-19.

This clone has more than one count but fewer than ten. The chain joins TRBV5-1 to TRBJ2-5, with 11 bases fitting TRBD2. The junction had 6 bases not matched to a gene; V was cut back by 7 bases and J by 1 base. The CDR3 loop spans 15 amino acids. Germline V gene lookup returns CDR1 SGHRS and CDR2 YFSETQ. DNA of the CDR3: TGCGCCAGCCAAAGAGGGACTAGCGGCCAAGAGACCCAGTACTTC. It translates to CASQRGTSGQETQYF.

The chain joins TRBV11-2 to TRBJ2-5; maybe TRBD2 (6 bases). The V gene lost 3 bases and the J gene lost 3 bases, with 8 bases spanning the gap. Germline V CDR1 and CDR2: SGHAT, FQNNGV. The CDR3 spans 13 residues. The CDR3 here is CASSFWGEETQYF. The CDR3 DNA reads as TGTGCCAGCAGCTTCTGGGGGGAAGAGACCCAGTACTTC.

V usage is TRBV28 and J usage is TRBJ1-5; D gene ambiguous. The CDR3 length is 14 residues. Trimming left V 1 base short and J 9 bases short, with 13 bases between. From germline, CDR1 is MDHEN and CDR2 SYDVKM. The DNA for the CDR3 is TGTGCCAGCAGTTTATCGACGGGAGAAAGGCCCCAGCATTTT. Amino acids: CASSLSTGERPQHF.

The rearrangement joins TRBV2 to TRBJ2-5, with TRBD2 as a possible D gene (5 bases). Germline CDR1 reads SNHLY; CDR2 reads FYNNEI. Trimming took 6 bases from V and 5 from J, leaving 25 bases between them. This CDR3 contains 17 residues. This chain's CDR3 is CASSGTGTARVRETQYF. The CDR3, as DNA: TGTGCCAGCAGCGGCACGGGTACTGCGCGGGTTAGGGAGACCCAGTACTTC.

The chain joins TRBV7-3 to TRBJ2-5, with 7 bases lining up with TRBD2. The J segment lost 2 bases and the V segment lost 6 bases, leaving 3 bases of the junction unmatched. The V gene's germline CDR1 is SGHTA and CDR2 FQGTGA. The CDR3 consists of 13 residues. As DNA, the CDR3 is TGTGCCAGCAGTCGGGACTATCAAGAGACCCAGTACTTC. Amino acids: CASSRDYQETQYF. Full variable domain (outside the CDR3, taken from reference TRBV7-3 and TRBJ2-5): GAGVSQTPSNKVTEKGKYVELRCDPISGHTALYWYRQSLGQGPEFLIYFQGTGAADDSGLPNDRFFAVRPEGSVSTLKIQRTERGDSAVYLCASSRDYQETQYFGPGTRLLVL.

V is TRBV30 and J is TRBJ1-2, with a possible D match to TRBD1 (5 bases). V lost 3 bases and J 4 bases, leaving 18 bases between the germline ends. CDR3 size: 15 residues. The germline V gene has CDR1 GTSNPN and CDR2 SVGIG (reference sequence). The CDR3 sequence is CAWREGTARPYGYTF. CDR3 bases: TGTGCCTGGAGGGAGGGGACCGCAAGACCCTATGGCTACACCTTC.

V gene TRBV11-1 combines with J gene TRBJ1-6; D may be TRBD1 (6 bases). Germline V gives CDR1 SGHAT, CDR2 FQDESV (reference sequence). The CDR3 covers 14 residues. Trimming took 5 bases from V and 6 from J, leaving 11 bases between them. The CDR3 nucleotides are TGTGCCAGCAGCACCGGGACATTTAATTCACCCCTCCACTTT. Encoded protein: CASSTGTFNSPLHF. The entire variable domain, with the rest obtained from reference TRBV11-1 and TRBJ1-6, is as follows: EAEVAQSPRYKITEKSQAVAFWCDPISGHATLYWYRQILGQGPELLVQFQDESVVDDSQLPKDRFSAERLKGVDSTLKIQPAELGDSAMYLCASSTGTFNSPLHFGNGTRLTVT.

The genes are TRBV24-1 and TRBJ2-5, with TRBD1 as a possible D gene (6 bases). CDR3 length equals 14 residues. V was pared by 3 bases and J by 2 bases, with 9 bases between. From germline, CDR1 is KGHDR and CDR2 SFDVKD. The CDR3 DNA reads as TGTGCCACCAGTGATGCAGGGGTGCAAGAGACCCAGTACTTC. Translated: CATSDAGVQETQYF.

This chain links TRBV9 with TRBJ1-3; a possible D gene is TRBD1 (5 bases). Trimming removed 3 bases at V and 0 bases at J, with 10 bases between. CDR1 is SGDLS, CDR2 YYNGEE, per germline. This CDR3 has 15 amino acids. The CDR3 reads CASSGGTHSGNTIYF. CDR3 nucleotide sequence: TGTGCCAGCAGCGGCGGGACTCACTCTGGAAACACCATATATTTT.

The chain employs TRBV12-5 and TRBJ1-5; D perhaps matches TRBD1 (6 bases). The CDR3 contains 13 residues. V was pared by 4 bases and J by 4 bases, with 8 bases between. From germline, CDR1 is LGHNT and CDR2 FRNRAP. The CDR3 is CASGSTGNQPQHF. The CDR3, as DNA: TGTGCTAGTGGTTCTACAGGGAATCAGCCCCAGCATTTT.